This T cell receptor beta chain was documented in a study of T cells in Graves' hyperthyroidism and ophthalmopathy. This clonotype was counted ten times or more. From RNA transcripts, TCR beta CDR3 regions were amplified. The TCR CDR3 was amplified in a first-round RT-PCR using the HTBI primer set. TCRdb used MiXCR to reprocess the multiplex PCR reads, holding one entry per CDR3 protein. This sample yields 600,000 to 700,000 distinct CDR3 sequences, of which roughly 15% are seen a single time; 4.3% belongs to the top ten. V was trimmed by 4 bases and J by 4 bases, leaving 5 bases between them. This CDR3 comprises 12 residues. Germline V lookup: CDR1 MNHEY, CDR2 SVGEGT.

The origin of this receptor is a woman aged 35 to 49 with Graves' ophthalmopathy. The sequenced sample consisted of blood. The chain is built from TRBV6-2 or TRBV6-3 and TRBJ1-5; no clear D gene. The CDR3 DNA reads as TGTGCCAGCAGTTGGTGGAATCAGCCCCAGCATTTT. This sequence encodes CASSWWNQPQHF.